Described below is a single T cell receptor (beta chain) sequence and its context. This sample stems from a study of OX40 agonist ivuxolimab in advanced cancers. Clones were sequenced by immunoSEQ multiplex PCR, and TCRdb holds only the in-frame ones, with some missing. The repertoire holds about 50,000 clones, with around 81% as singletons. The CDR3 is 11 residues long. Germline V gene sequence: CDR1 PRHDT, CDR2 FYEKMQ (reference sequence). Trimming stripped 8 bases from V and 5 bases from J, with 10 bases between. V usage is TRBV13 and J usage is TRBJ2-7, with D unclear. The sequence came from an adult with an advanced solid tumor such as melanoma, head and neck, liver or kidney cancer. Sample: CD4+ or CD8+ T cells sorted from blood, taken in a trial of the OX40 agonist ivuxolimab. In DNA form, the CDR3 reads TGTGCCAGCGCAGATCGGCACGAGCAGTACTTC. It encodes CASADRHEQYF.